This is a list of T cell receptor beta chains from one sample in a study of T cell changes during pregnancy in multiple sclerosis. TCRdb's table, derived via immunoSEQ multiplex PCR, lists solely in-frame clones and lacks some. Of 55,000 to 70,000 clones in the sample, about nine tenths were seen once. Sample: peripheral blood, taken in the first trimester of pregnancy. These receptors originate from a female donor in good health, enrolled as a control in a pregnancy study. Each CDR3 is given with its conserved first and last residue. The order of the fields is CDR3 length, clone size, D gene, V gene, J gene, CDR3 DNA, CDR3 protein. A D gene is named only where the DNA matches it firmly. Clone size is not always given. Where it is, it says once, few, many or a class for expanded clones.

CDR3 length: 15
clone size: few
D gene: TRBD1
V gene: TRBV11-2
J gene: TRBJ1-3
CDR3 DNA: TGTGCCAGCAGCTTCGAGACGGGACAGGGAAACACCATATATTTT
CDR3 protein: CASSFETGQGNTIYF

CDR3 length: 13
clone size: NA
D gene: NA
V gene: TRBV2
J gene: TRBJ2-7
CDR3 DNA: TGTGCCTTAACTAAGACAGATTCCTACGAGCAGTACTTC
CDR3 protein: CALTKTDSYEQYF

CDR3 length: 15
clone size: once
D gene: NA
V gene: TRBV12-5
J gene: TRBJ2-1
CDR3 DNA: TGTGCTAGTGGTTTGCCGGGGGTAGGCTACAATGAGCAGTTCTTC
CDR3 protein: CASGLPGVGYNEQFF

CDR3 length: 14
clone size: NA
D gene: NA
V gene: TRBV9
J gene: TRBJ1-1
CDR3 DNA: TGTGCCAGCAGCGTCCGGGACTCTAACACTGAAGCTTTCTTT
CDR3 protein: CASSVRDSNTEAFF

CDR3 length: 15
clone size: NA
D gene: NA
V gene: TRBV5-1
J gene: TRBJ2-7
CDR3 DNA: TGCGCCAGCAGCTTGGTTCACAGGACGAGCGACGAGCAGTACTTC
CDR3 protein: CASSLVHRTSDEQYF

CDR3 length: 15
clone size: NA
D gene: TRBD1
V gene: TRBV5-1
J gene: TRBJ2-3
CDR3 DNA: TGCGCCAGCAGCTTCGGACAGGGAGGCACAGATACGCAGTATTTT
CDR3 protein: CASSFGQGGTDTQYF

CDR3 length: 12
clone size: NA
D gene: NA
V gene: TRBV9
J gene: TRBJ1-2
CDR3 DNA: TGTGCCAGCAGCGGGGGGCACTATGGCTACACCTTC
CDR3 protein: CASSGGHYGYTF

CDR3 length: 14
clone size: NA
D gene: TRBD1
V gene: TRBV10-3
J gene: TRBJ1-2
CDR3 DNA: TGTGCCATCAGGTTGACAGGGGAGCTTAGTGGCTACACCTTC
CDR3 protein: CAIRLTGELSGYTF

CDR3 length: 14
clone size: NA
D gene: TRBD1
V gene: TRBV15
J gene: TRBJ2-3
CDR3 DNA: TGTGCCACCAGCGAATACAGGGGGCACGATACGCAGTATTTT
CDR3 protein: CATSEYRGHDTQYF

CDR3 length: 16
clone size: NA
D gene: TRBD2
V gene: TRBV7-8
J gene: TRBJ2-3
CDR3 DNA: TGTGCCAGCCTAGAGTTGCAGCGGGGTTTCACAGATACGCAGTATTTT
CDR3 protein: CASLELQRGFTDTQYF

CDR3 length: 16
clone size: NA
D gene: NA
V gene: TRBV19
J gene: TRBJ1-5
CDR3 DNA: TGTGCCAGTAGTATTAACAGGGCGGAAACCAATCAGCCCCAGCATTTT
CDR3 protein: CASSINRAETNQPQHF

CDR3 length: 15
clone size: once
D gene: TRBD1
V gene: TRBV28
J gene: TRBJ2-1
CDR3 DNA: TGTGCCAGCAGTTTAGACAGGGGGCTCTACAATGAGCAGTTCTTC
CDR3 protein: CASSLDRGLYNEQFF

CDR3 length: 13
clone size: NA
D gene: NA
V gene: TRBV5-1
J gene: TRBJ1-2
CDR3 DNA: TGCGCCAGCAGCTCTACGGGGGACTATGGCTACACCTTC
CDR3 protein: CASSSTGDYGYTF

CDR3 length: 13
clone size: NA
D gene: TRBD1
V gene: TRBV19
J gene: TRBJ2-5
CDR3 DNA: TGTGCCAGTAGAGACAGGGAGATGGAGACCCAGTACTTC
CDR3 protein: CASRDREMETQYF

CDR3 length: 18
clone size: NA
D gene: TRBD2
V gene: TRBV13
J gene: TRBJ2-3
CDR3 DNA: TGTGCCAGCAGCCCGGTTGGACTAGCGGGAGGGAACACAGATACGCAGTATTTT
CDR3 protein: CASSPVGLAGGNTDTQYF

CDR3 length: 16
clone size: NA
D gene: NA
V gene: TRBV6-4
J gene: TRBJ2-3
CDR3 DNA: TGTGCCAGCAGTGACTCGAGCCTAGGCAGCGCAGGGACGCAGTATTTT
CDR3 protein: CASSDSSLGSAGTQYF

CDR3 length: 16
clone size: NA
D gene: NA
V gene: TRBV4-1
J gene: TRBJ1-2
CDR3 DNA: TGCGCCAGCAGCCAAGGCCCAGCCTTCAGGGGCTATGGCTACACCTTC
CDR3 protein: CASSQGPAFRGYGYTF

CDR3 length: 16
clone size: NA
D gene: TRBD2
V gene: TRBV6-5
J gene: TRBJ2-1
CDR3 DNA: TGTGCCAGCAGTTACTCCGGGACTAGCGGGGTTAGTGAGCAGTTCTTC
CDR3 protein: CASSYSGTSGVSEQFF

CDR3 length: 13
clone size: NA
D gene: TRBD1
V gene: TRBV6-5
J gene: TRBJ2-5
CDR3 DNA: TGTGCCAGCAGTTATGGGACAGGAGAGACCCAGTACTTC
CDR3 protein: CASSYGTGETQYF

CDR3 length: 16
clone size: NA
D gene: TRBD2
V gene: TRBV9
J gene: TRBJ2-3
CDR3 DNA: TGTGCCAGCAGCAAAACTAGCGGGGCAATCACAGATACGCAGTATTTT
CDR3 protein: CASSKTSGAITDTQYF

CDR3 length: 14
clone size: NA
D gene: NA
V gene: TRBV27
J gene: TRBJ2-1
CDR3 DNA: TGTGCCAGCAGTTGGTTAGCGGCTGATAATGAGCAGTTCTTC
CDR3 protein: CASSWLAADNEQFF

CDR3 length: 15
clone size: NA
D gene: TRBD1
V gene: TRBV28
J gene: TRBJ1-4
CDR3 DNA: TGTGCCAGCAGTTCCACAGGGGAAGCTAATGAAAAACTGTTTTTT
CDR3 protein: CASSSTGEANEKLFF

CDR3 length: 14
clone size: NA
D gene: NA
V gene: TRBV5-4
J gene: TRBJ2-7
CDR3 DNA: TGTGCCAGCAGCTTGGACAGTATCGGATACGAGCAGTACTTC
CDR3 protein: CASSLDSIGYEQYF

CDR3 length: 16
clone size: once
D gene: NA
V gene: TRBV4-1
J gene: TRBJ2-7
CDR3 DNA: TGCGCCAGCAGCCATGATCAACTAACGAGCTCCTACGAGCAGTACTTC
CDR3 protein: CASSHDQLTSSYEQYF

CDR3 length: 14
clone size: NA
D gene: NA
V gene: TRBV19
J gene: TRBJ2-2
CDR3 DNA: TGTGCCAGTTTCCAGGGAACCGGCACCGGGGAGCTGTTTTTT
CDR3 protein: CASFQGTGTGELFF

CDR3 length: 13
clone size: NA
D gene: TRBD2
V gene: TRBV29-1
J gene: TRBJ2-4
CDR3 DNA: TGCAGCGTTGAACGGACTAGCGGAAACATTCAGTACTTC
CDR3 protein: CSVERTSGNIQYF

CDR3 length: 16
clone size: NA
D gene: TRBD1
V gene: TRBV18
J gene: TRBJ1-1
CDR3 DNA: TGTGCCAGCTCATTGGTGGCAGGGGGCGATCTCACTGAAGCTTTCTTT
CDR3 protein: CASSLVAGGDLTEAFF

CDR3 length: 13
clone size: NA
D gene: TRBD1
V gene: TRBV7-2
J gene: TRBJ2-7
CDR3 DNA: TGTGCCAGCAGCTTCGACAGGGATGGCGAGCAGTACTTC
CDR3 protein: CASSFDRDGEQYF

CDR3 length: 16
clone size: once
D gene: TRBD2
V gene: TRBV6-1
J gene: TRBJ2-5
CDR3 DNA: TGTGCCAGCAGTGTAGGACTAGCGCGGTACCAAGAGACCCAGTACTTC
CDR3 protein: CASSVGLARYQETQYF

CDR3 length: 15
clone size: NA
D gene: TRBD1
V gene: TRBV11-2
J gene: TRBJ2-1
CDR3 DNA: TGTGCCAGCAGCCCGACAGGGTCCCTCTACAATGAGCAGTTCTTC
CDR3 protein: CASSPTGSLYNEQFF

CDR3 length: 15
clone size: NA
D gene: TRBD1
V gene: TRBV6-5
J gene: TRBJ2-7
CDR3 DNA: TGTGCCAGCAGTTTAGGCGGGACAGGGAACTACGAGCAGTACTTC
CDR3 protein: CASSLGGTGNYEQYF

CDR3 length: 15
clone size: NA
D gene: NA
V gene: TRBV6-5
J gene: TRBJ1-5
CDR3 DNA: TGTGCCAGCAGTTATGGGGGCGGAGGCAATCAGCCCCAGCATTTT
CDR3 protein: CASSYGGGGNQPQHF

CDR3 length: 15
clone size: NA
D gene: TRBD1
V gene: TRBV6-5
J gene: TRBJ1-5
CDR3 DNA: TGTGCCAGCAGTTTTAGGACAGGGAAGGGTCAGCCCCAGCATTTT
CDR3 protein: CASSFRTGKGQPQHF

CDR3 length: 14
clone size: once
D gene: NA
V gene: TRBV5-1
J gene: TRBJ2-1
CDR3 DNA: TGCGCCAGCAGCTTGGGACTTATATACAATGAGCAGTTCTTC
CDR3 protein: CASSLGLIYNEQFF

CDR3 length: 16
clone size: NA
D gene: NA
V gene: TRBV19
J gene: TRBJ1-5
CDR3 DNA: TGTGCCAGTAGTATACGGACCAGCCTACAGGGTCAGCCCCAGCATTTT
CDR3 protein: CASSIRTSLQGQPQHF

CDR3 length: 14
clone size: NA
D gene: NA
V gene: TRBV7-9
J gene: TRBJ1-6
CDR3 DNA: TGTGCCAGCAGCTCCCCCCGGGTAAATTCACCCCTCCACTTT
CDR3 protein: CASSSPRVNSPLHF

CDR3 length: 15
clone size: NA
D gene: TRBD1
V gene: TRBV28
J gene: TRBJ1-5
CDR3 DNA: TGTGCCAGCAGCCGGGCGACAGGGGGCAACCAGCCCCAGCATTTT
CDR3 protein: CASSRATGGNQPQHF

CDR3 length: 13
clone size: NA
D gene: NA
V gene: TRBV30
J gene: TRBJ2-5
CDR3 DNA: TGTGCCTGGAATAGAGACAGGCAAGAGACCCAGTACTTC
CDR3 protein: CAWNRDRQETQYF

CDR3 length: 12
clone size: NA
D gene: NA
V gene: TRBV6-5
J gene: TRBJ2-2
CDR3 DNA: TGTGCCAGCAGTTACCATTCCGGGGAGCTGTTTTTT
CDR3 protein: CASSYHSGELFF

CDR3 length: 13
clone size: NA
D gene: NA
V gene: TRBV7-9
J gene: TRBJ1-2
CDR3 DNA: TGTGCCAGCAGCTTAGCTCCGGGTAATGGCTACACCTTC
CDR3 protein: CASSLAPGNGYTF

CDR3 length: 17
clone size: NA
D gene: TRBD2
V gene: TRBV4-1
J gene: TRBJ2-1
CDR3 DNA: TGCGCCAGCAGCCAGGGGCCTAGCGGGGGATCCTACAATGAGCAGTTCTTC
CDR3 protein: CASSQGPSGGSYNEQFF